The 19 T cell receptor beta chains below come from one sample, sequenced in a study of T-cell reconstitution after alpha-beta-depleted transplantation in children. Unique molecular identifiers tagged the TCRbeta library. One entry per CDR3 protein results from TCRdb running MiXCR on the PCR reads. This table holds about 980,000 distinct CDR3 sequences, around 30% found once. Sequenced here: PBMCs, mostly from graft donor cells, sampled 360 days after TCRalphabeta/CD19-depleted stem cell transplant. The source of these receptors is a boy under two years old who had a stem cell transplant for SCID, so the T cells may come from the graft donor.

The J gene is TRBJ1-1, the V gene TRBV5-1, with D perhaps TRBD1 (6 bases). The CDR3 sequence is 14 residues long. Trimming left V 5 bases short and J 0 bases short, with 11 bases between. Looked up from germline, CDR1 is SGHRS and CDR2 is YFSETQ. CDR3 sequence (DNA): TGCGCCAGCAGGTGGACAGCGATGAACACTGAAGCTTTCTTT. This translates into CASRWTAMNTEAFF. Using reference TRBV5-1 and TRBJ1-1 for the parts outside the CDR3, the full variable domain is KAGVTQTPRYLIKTRGQQVTLSCSPISGHRSVSWYQQTPGQGLQFLFEYFSETQRNKGNFPGRFSGRQFSNSRSEMNVSTLELGDSALYLCASRWTAMNTEAFFGQGTRLTVV.

The V call is TRBV5-5, the J call TRBJ2-7; D is ambiguous. This CDR3 is built from 13 residues. The V gene's germline CDR1 is SGHKS and CDR2 YYEKEE (reference sequence). V was cut by 0 bases and J by 5 bases, with 9 bases left in between. CDR3 in DNA: TGTGCCAGCAGCTTGGGGCACTGGGACGAGCAGTACTTC. Residues: CASSLGHWDEQYF.

V gene TRBV4-1 combines with J gene TRBJ2-7; TRBD2 aligns across 11 bases. Trimming cost V 0 bases and J 6 bases; bases outside gene matches: 13. Germline loops: CDR1 MGHRA, CDR2 YSYEKL. This CDR3 is built from 18 residues. DNA of the CDR3: TGCGCCAGCAGCCAAGATGGATGGCTAGCGGGGGGTGTATGCGAGCAGTACTTC. This encodes CASSQDGWLAGGVCEQYF.

The J gene is TRBJ1-6, the V gene TRBV20-1; D is unclear. This CDR3 contains 14 residues. V was clipped by 4 bases and J by 0 bases, with 7 bases between them. Germline loops: CDR1 DFQATT, CDR2 SNEGSKA (reference sequence). The CDR3 DNA follows: TGCAGTGCTATGGGAAGCTCCTATAATTCACCCCTCCACTTT. It yields the protein CSAMGSSYNSPLHF.

This clonotype came up many times. J is TRBJ2-1 and V is TRBV3-1; D remains ambiguous. CDR3 length: 12 residues. Germline CDR1 and CDR2: LGHDT and YNNKEL (reference sequence). The V gene lost 2 bases and the J gene lost 10 bases, with 9 bases spanning the gap. CDR3 nucleotide sequence: TGTGCCAGCAGCCAACACCGCCAAGAGCAGTTCTTC. This encodes CASSQHRQEQFF.

The chain carries TRBV7-9 and TRBJ2-7; 7 positions match TRBD1. CDR3 length: 15 residues. Germline assignment: CDR1 SEHNR and CDR2 FQNEAQ (reference sequence). J gave up 3 bases and V 0 bases, and 5 bases lay outside the gene matches. The chain's CDR3 is CASSLAGTANYEQYF. CDR3 DNA: TGTGCCAGCAGCTTAGCGGGGACAGCTAACTACGAGCAGTACTTC. The variable domain in full, with the rest retrieved from reference TRBV7-9 and TRBJ2-7, is DTGVSQNPRHKITKRGQNVTFRCDPISEHNRLYWYRQTLGQGPEFLTYFQNEAQLEKSRLLSDRFSAERPKGSFSTLEIQRTEQGDSAMYLCASSLAGTANYEQYFGPGTRLTVT.

This clonotype was seen a few times. V usage is TRBV28 and J usage is TRBJ2-3, with 7 bases identical to TRBD1. CDR1 is MDHEN, CDR2 SYDVKM, per germline. V shed 4 bases, J shed 0 bases, and the junction held 7 bases outside the gene matches. This CDR3 is 16 amino acids long. CDR3 DNA sequence: TGTGCCAGCAGTTACTGGACAGGCCCTAGCACAGATACGCAGTATTTT. The encoded protein is CASSYWTGPSTDTQYF.

This clonotype was recorded a few times. The rearrangement uses TRBV3-1 and TRBJ2-7, with 7 positions matching TRBD2. The germline V gene has CDR1 LGHDT and CDR2 YNNKEL (reference sequence). The CDR3 sequence is 16 residues long. V was clipped by 2 bases and J by 0 bases; unmatched bases: 7. This CDR3 is CASSQFSGTTSYEQYF. The DNA for the CDR3 is TGTGCCAGCAGCCAATTCTCCGGGACTACCTCCTACGAGCAGTACTTC.

The V gene is TRBV30, the J gene TRBJ1-4; D gene ambiguous. In germline, CDR1 is GTSNPN, CDR2 SVGIG (reference sequence). V dropped 0 bases and J dropped 8 bases, with 13 bases sitting between them. The CDR3 covers 14 residues. The CDR3 region is CAWSVMLKSEKLFF. The CDR3 nucleotides read TGTGCCTGGAGTGTGATGCTGAAATCCGAAAAACTGTTTTTT.

This clonotype was picked up a small number of times. The chain recombines TRBV29-1 with TRBJ2-1, with a weak D call TRBD1 (5 bases). Trimming stripped 2 bases from V and 3 bases from J, with 11 bases between. Germline CDR1 SQVTM, CDR2 ANQGSEA. This CDR3 is 14 amino acids long. Here the CDR3 reads CSVERGAGYNEQFF. CDR3 nucleotide sequence: TGCAGCGTTGAAAGGGGTGCCGGCTACAATGAGCAGTTCTTC.

This clonotype was counted a few times. The V gene is TRBV20-1, the J gene TRBJ2-3, with 7 bases lining up with TRBD2. The CDR3 is 14 amino acids. V was clipped by 5 bases and J by 6 bases; unmatched bases: 11. Germline V gene data show CDR1 as DFQATT and CDR2 as SNEGSKA (reference sequence). This CDR3 is CSARGSGGIDTQYF. For the CDR3, the DNA is TGCAGTGCTCGGGGTTCGGGGGGAATCGATACGCAGTATTTT.

The chain uses TRBV24-1 and TRBJ2-1; tentatively, D is TRBD1 (5 bases). The CDR3 is 13 amino acids. V lost 4 bases and J lost 3, with 6 bases in between. Germline-derived CDR1 and CDR2 are KGHDR and SFDVKD. DNA for the CDR3: TGTGCCACCAGTGAAGACAGCTACAATGAGCAGTTCTTC. It translates to CATSEDSYNEQFF.

This clonotype was recorded at least ten times. The chain carries TRBV27 and TRBJ1-6; the D gene is possibly TRBD1 (5 bases). V dropped 2 bases and J dropped 2 bases, with 7 bases sitting between them. Germline CDR1 reads MNHEY; CDR2 reads SMNVEV (reference sequence). This CDR3 region has 15 residues. Here the CDR3 DNA reads TGTGCCAGCAGTTTAAGGGGTCCCTATAATTCACCCCTCCACTTT. This codes for CASSLRGPYNSPLHF.

In its sample, this clonotype was seen a few times. The chain combines TRBV12-3 or TRBV12-4 with TRBJ1-5; 7 bases align to TRBD1. Unmatched junction bases numbered 5, after V lost 6 bases and J lost 0 bases. The CDR3 extends over 15 amino acids. The CDR3 DNA reads as TGTGCCAGCAGGTCAGGGGGTAATAGCAATCAGCCCCAGCATTTT. The encoded protein is CASRSGGNSNQPQHF.

This clonotype came up a few times. The chain couples TRBV12-3 or TRBV12-4 to TRBJ1-3; D is perhaps TRBD1 (5 bases). CDR3 length: 15 residues. Trimming stripped 0 bases from V and 6 bases from J, with 12 bases between. The CDR3 here is CASSLARGTENTIYF. The CDR3 coding sequence is TGTGCCAGCAGTTTAGCGCGAGGGACTGAAAACACCATATATTTT.

The chain has TRBV7-2 and TRBJ2-4; 9 nucleotides agree with TRBD2. The CDR3 extends over 16 amino acids. V lost 5 bases, J lost 0 bases, and 5 bases stayed unmatched. The germline V gene encodes CDR1 SGHTA and CDR2 FQGNSA. The DNA of the CDR3 is TGTGCCAGCAGCCCGACTAGCGGAGTAGCCAAAAACATTCAGTACTTC. This encodes CASSPTSGVAKNIQYF.

This clonotype is a singleton in its sample. This CDR3 is CASSSFYVTPYNEQFF. In DNA, the CDR3 is TGTGCCAGCAGTTCTTTTTACGTGACGCCGTACAATGAGCAGTTCTTC. The rearrangement joins TRBV6-5 to TRBJ2-1; D unclear. The CDR3 length is 16 residues. The germline CDR1 and CDR2 sequences are MNHEY and SVGAGI. The V end lost 4 bases, the J end lost 4 bases, and 17 bases lay between the germline ends.

V and J are TRBV6-2 or TRBV6-3 and TRBJ2-7, with a tentative D call TRBD1 (6 bases). From germline, CDR1 is MNHEY and CDR2 SVGEGT. V dropped 5 bases and J dropped 4 bases, with 12 bases sitting between them. This CDR3 is built from 13 residues. CDR3 in amino acids: CASSTTGIYEQYF. The CDR3 DNA follows: TGTGCCAGCAGTACGACAGGTATTTACGAGCAGTACTTC.

This rearrangement joins TRBV15 to TRBJ1-2, with TRBD1 matching 7 bases. Germline lookup yields CDR1 LNHNV and CDR2 YYDKDF (reference sequence). The CDR3 loop spans 15 amino acids. V shed 0 bases, J shed 2 bases, and the junction held 3 bases outside the gene matches. CDR3 region: CATSRDDRANYGYTF. CDR3 coding DNA: TGTGCCACCAGCAGAGATGACAGGGCGAACTATGGCTACACCTTC.